Each of the 27 T cell receptor beta chains below was sequenced from the same sample in a study of T cells in Graves' hyperthyroidism and ophthalmopathy. Template material for amplifying TCR beta CDR3 regions consisted of RNA transcripts. When the TCR CDR3 underwent first-round RT-PCR, the HTBI primer set was used. Each CDR3 protein gets one entry after TCRdb re-called the multiplex PCR reads with MiXCR. The sample lists 450,000 to 650,000 distinct CDR3 sequences; 12% to 15% were seen once. The sample was blood. Source of these receptors: a young woman with Graves' ophthalmopathy.

The V and J genes are TRBV4-1 and TRBJ1-2, with D perhaps TRBD1 (5 bases). V was trimmed by 0 bases and J by 8 bases, leaving 13 bases between them. The CDR3 covers 14 residues. Germline-derived CDR1 and CDR2 are MGHRA and YSYEKL. The CDR3 spells CASSQDTGPWGYTF. For the CDR3, the DNA is TGCGCCAGCAGCCAAGATACAGGCCCCTGGGGCTACACCTTC.

This clonotype was seen ten or more times. The chain is built from TRBV29-1 and TRBJ1-1, with a possible D match to TRBD1 (6 bases). The CDR3 has 14 amino acids. V was pared by 6 bases and J by 1 base, with 15 bases between. Per germline, CDR1 SQVTM and CDR2 ANQGSEA. The CDR3 nucleotides read TGCAGCGTCGATCCGACAGGTCAGAACACTGAAGCTTTCTTT. It is translated as CSVDPTGQNTEAFF.

This clonotype was picked up many times. This chain links TRBV11-3 with TRBJ2-5; D is uncertain. Trimming took 3 bases from V and 0 from J, leaving 14 bases between them. Germline lookup yields CDR1 SGHNT and CDR2 YENEEA. The CDR3 sequence is 16 residues long. Written as DNA, the CDR3 is TGTGCCAGCAGCTTCAATATGTTCCATAACCAAGAGACCCAGTACTTC. Translation: CASSFNMFHNQETQYF.

In nucleotides, the CDR3 is TGCAGTGCTAGGACGGATGGCTACACCTTC. This encodes CSARTDGYTF. V gene TRBV20-1 combines with J gene TRBJ1-2; D uncertain. The germline V and J ends were trimmed by 3 bases and 6 bases, with 5 bases remaining between them. The V gene's germline CDR1 is DFQATT and CDR2 SNEGSKA (reference sequence). The CDR3 has 10 amino acids.

This clonotype was found a few times. V gene TRBV2 combines with J gene TRBJ1-5; 12 positions agree with TRBD1. Germline V gene lookup returns CDR1 SNHLY and CDR2 FYNNEI. The CDR3 consists of 17 residues. The V gene end was trimmed by 3 bases and the J gene end by 0 bases; junction bases not matched to a gene: 3. The CDR3 nucleotides read TGTGCCAGCAGTGAGGGGACAGGGGGCAGTAGCAATCAGCCCCAGCATTTT. Residues: CASSEGTGGSSNQPQHF. Based on the CDR3 plus reference TRBV2 and TRBJ1-5, the full variable domain is EPEVTQTPSHQVTQMGQEVILRCVPISNHLYFYWYRQILGQKVEFLVSFYNNEISEKSEIFDDQFSVERPDGSNFTLKIRSTKLEDSAMYFCASSEGTGGSSNQPQHFGDGTRLSIL.

This clonotype was recorded many times. V and J are TRBV28 and TRBJ2-7, with a tentative D call TRBD1 (6 bases). Germline assignment: CDR1 MDHEN and CDR2 SYDVKM. The CDR3 extends over 16 amino acids. Trimming took off 5 bases at V and 2 bases at J, with 19 bases between the two ends. CDR3 DNA sequence: TGTGCCAGCAGTCGCACCTCCGGGACATATACCTACGAGCAGTACTTC. It is translated as CASSRTSGTYTYEQYF.

This clonotype was recorded many times. V is TRBV7-8 and J is TRBJ2-7, with 8 bases aligning to TRBD2. Per the germline V gene, CDR1 is SGHVS and CDR2 is FQNEAQ. Trimming removed 5 bases from V and 1 base from J; junction bases left unmatched: 7. The CDR3 consists of 15 residues. CDR3 bases: TGTGCCAGCAGCACGACTAGCGTACTGTCCTACGAGCAGTACTTC. Encoded protein: CASSTTSVLSYEQYF.

This clonotype has ten or more counts. The chain employs TRBV3-1 and TRBJ2-3; D remains ambiguous. In germline, CDR1 is LGHDT, CDR2 YNNKEL (reference sequence). The V gene lost 0 bases and the J gene lost 3 bases, with 19 bases spanning the gap. The CDR3 length is 18 residues. CDR3 sequence (DNA): TGTGCCAGCAGCCAAGATTTGTCAAGGCCGGTGGGGACAGATACGCAGTATTTT. Translating it yields CASSQDLSRPVGTDTQYF.

This clonotype was detected many times. The chain employs TRBV27 and TRBJ1-5; tentatively, D is TRBD1 (6 bases). Germline assignment: CDR1 MNHEY and CDR2 SMNVEV (reference sequence). CDR3 size: 14 residues. The V and J ends lost 3 bases and 3 bases respectively, with 9 bases between them. CDR3 coding DNA: TGTGCCAGCAGTTTGGGGGGCTACAATCAGCCCCAGCATTTT. Its translation: CASSLGGYNQPQHF.

In its sample, this clonotype was seen a few times. The chain couples TRBV28 to TRBJ1-1; 7 bases are shared with TRBD1. The CDR3 extends over 11 amino acids. CDR1 and CDR2 (germline): MDHEN, SYDVKM. V gave up 6 bases and J gave up 12 bases; unmatched junction bases: 7. The CDR3 here is CASSHRGLPFF. As DNA, the CDR3 is TGTGCCAGCAGCCATAGGGGGCTGCCTTTCTTT.

V and J are TRBV30 and TRBJ1-2; unclear D gene. The CDR3 length is 13 residues. The ends were cut back, 5 bases at V and 2 bases at J, with 12 bases in the middle. The germline V gene encodes CDR1 GTSNPN and CDR2 SVGIG (reference sequence). CDR3 sequence: CAWAPTENYGYTF. The CDR3 region has the DNA TGTGCCTGGGCCCCGACGGAAAACTATGGCTACACCTTC.

The chain employs TRBV19 and TRBJ2-3; weak D call: TRBD2 (5 bases). The CDR3 is 14 residues long. Germline V lookup: CDR1 LNHDA, CDR2 SQIVND (reference sequence). The V end lost 2 bases, the J end lost 5 bases, and 11 bases lay between the germline ends. DNA for the CDR3: TGTGCCAGTAGTATATCGCTAGCAATAGATACGCAGTATTTT. It encodes CASSISLAIDTQYF.

This clonotype occurred a few times. This chain uses TRBV6-1 with TRBJ2-7; TRBD2 matches at 10 bases. The trim removed 5 bases at V and 5 bases at J, leaving 6 bases unmatched. CDR3 length: 14 residues. Germline loops: CDR1 MNHNS, CDR2 SASEGT. CDR3 sequence (DNA): TGTGCCAGCAGTACGGGACTAGCGTACAACGAGCAGTACTTC. This encodes CASSTGLAYNEQYF.

This chain uses TRBV18 with TRBJ1-3; D gene uncertain. Germline CDR1 and CDR2: KGHSH and LQKENI. With 5 bases removed from V and 0 bases from J, the gap between germline ends came to 8 bases. CDR3 length: 14 amino acids. CDR3 protein: CASSSESSGNTIYF. For the CDR3, the DNA is TGTGCCAGCTCATCAGAGAGCTCTGGAAACACCATATATTTT.

This clonotype was found many times. This chain connects TRBV12-3 or TRBV12-4 to TRBJ2-1; D unclear. This CDR3 spans 12 amino acids. The V and J ends lost 1 base and 9 bases respectively, with 7 bases between them. This chain's CDR3 is CASSLEWAEQFF. The DNA of the CDR3 is TGTGCCAGCAGTTTAGAGTGGGCTGAGCAGTTCTTC.

This clonotype was seen a handful of times. Being one base from a much bigger clone, this may be a read error. This chain connects TRBV12-3 or TRBV12-4 to TRBJ2-7; D not resolved. The CDR3 consists of 12 residues. V was shortened by 3 bases and J by 7 bases, with 10 bases between the two germline ends. CDR3 protein: CASSFGLGEQYF. CDR3 DNA sequence: TGTGCCAGCAGTTTTGGCCTTGGTGAGCAGTACTTC.

This clonotype was observed at least ten times. The rearrangement joins TRBV7-9 to TRBJ2-7; a weak D match, TRBD2 (6 bases). Per the germline V gene, CDR1 is SEHNR and CDR2 is FQNEAQ (reference sequence). CDR3 length: 14 residues. The germline V and J ends were trimmed by 5 bases and 6 bases, with 17 bases remaining between them. CDR3 DNA: TGTGCCAGCAGCAGATCAAGGACTAACTCCGAGCAGTACTTC. Its translation: CASSRSRTNSEQYF.

This clonotype has a handful of counts. This chain links TRBV6-5 with TRBJ1-1, with unresolved D. The CDR3 has 12 amino acids. Germline assignment: CDR1 MNHEY and CDR2 SVGAGI. V lost 0 bases and J lost 5, with 4 bases in between. The CDR3 reads CASSYSKTEAFF. The CDR3 bases are TGTGCCAGCAGTTACTCGAAAACTGAAGCTTTCTTT.

With regard to this clonotype: The junction differs from germline at one of its ends, possibly a read error. The chain links TRBV7-7 to TRBJ2-7, with 12 bases identical to TRBD2. Germline CDR1 is SSHAT and CDR2 is FNYEAQ (reference sequence). The CDR3 contains 18 residues. CDR3 sequence: CASSSARTSGTSSYEQYF. CDR3 nucleotide sequence: TGTGCTAGCAGCTCAGCGCGGACTAGCGGGACGAGCTCCTACGAGCAGTACTTC.

This clonotype came up many times. The rearrangement links TRBV5-6 to TRBJ1-5; possibly TRBD1 for D (6 bases). Between the trimmed V and J ends, which lost 0 bases and 4 bases, there was a span of 14 bases. This CDR3 region has 16 residues. CDR1 and CDR2 (germline): SGHDT, YYEEEE. CDR3 nucleotide sequence: TGTGCCAGCAGCTTGGCCGCCAGGGGATCTAATCAGCCCCAGCATTTT. Encoded protein: CASSLAARGSNQPQHF.

There are a few counts of this clonotype. The chain carries TRBV24-1 and TRBJ1-2; no firm D call. V lost 1 base and J lost 3, with 8 bases in between. Germline V lookup: CDR1 KGHDR, CDR2 SFDVKD. The CDR3 contains 14 residues. CDR3 loop: CATSDLNGYYGYTF. Written as DNA, the CDR3 is TGTGCCACCAGTGATTTAAACGGCTACTATGGCTACACCTTC.

This clonotype occurred a few times. Given a much more abundant clone one base away, this may be a read error. This rearrangement joins TRBV12-3 or TRBV12-4 to TRBJ1-1; no firm D call. CDR3 length: 14 residues. Trimming took 3 bases from V and 6 from J, leaving 14 bases between them. The CDR3 protein is CASSFRAGPAEAFF. CDR3 nucleotides: TGTGCCAGCAGTTTTAGGGCAGGACCAGCTGAAGCTTTCTTT.

This sequence joins TRBV20-1 and TRBJ2-7; 7 bases map to TRBD2. Germline loops: CDR1 DFQATT, CDR2 SNEGSKA (reference sequence). Trimming took 3 bases from V and 6 from J; bases not matched to a gene: 5. This CDR3 spans 12 amino acids. CDR3 bases: TGCAGTGCTAGGGGACTACCCGCCGAGCAGTACTTC. Translated, it gives CSARGLPAEQYF.

This clonotype was picked up many times. V is TRBV28 and J is TRBJ2-7; 7 bases fit TRBD2. The length of the CDR3 is 15 residues. CDR1 MDHEN and CDR2 SYDVKM come from the germline V gene. Trimming cost V 6 bases and J 1 base; bases outside gene matches: 9. The chain's CDR3 is CASSLGGSQSYEQYF. DNA of the CDR3: TGTGCCAGCAGCCTGGGCGGGAGCCAATCCTACGAGCAGTACTTC.

This clonotype was seen repeatedly, ten times or more. Here the CDR3 DNA reads TGTGCCAGCAGCTTAGAAGCCAGCGGGATCGGCAATGAGCAGTTCTTC. It is translated as CASSLEASGIGNEQFF. The chain is built from TRBV7-9 and TRBJ2-1, with 7 bases matching TRBD2. This CDR3 contains 16 residues. Losses at the gene ends were 1 base for V and 6 bases for J; bases not matched to a gene: 9. Germline-derived CDR1 and CDR2 are SEHNR and FQNEAQ (reference sequence).

In this sample, this clonotype turned up once. A much larger clone lies a single base off, so this may be a read error. The CDR3 spells CASSPDGISVPSTDTQYF. The CDR3 region has the DNA TGTGCCAGCAGTCCAGACGGGATTAGCGTACCTAGCACAGATACGCAGTATTTT. V and J are TRBV12-3 or TRBV12-4 and TRBJ2-3, with a possible D match to TRBD2 (5 bases). Trimming removed 5 bases from V and 0 bases from J, with 21 bases in between. There are 18 residues in the CDR3.

This clonotype came up many times. The CDR3 here is CASSHGSGNYEQYF. DNA of the CDR3: TGTGCCAGCAGCCATGGTAGCGGGAACTACGAGCAGTACTTC. The chain recombines TRBV3-1 with TRBJ2-7; 8 bases line up with TRBD2. V was clipped by 3 bases and J by 3 bases; unmatched bases: 4. The length of the CDR3 is 14 residues. Germline CDR1 LGHDT, CDR2 YNNKEL (reference sequence).